The clone carrying this T cell receptor beta chain was picked up many times. Its antigen is unknown. The sample belongs to a study of T cells in Graves' hyperthyroidism and ophthalmopathy. Study summary: Specimen type is peripheral blood, collected at initial diagnosis prior to any treatment. Study observations and caveats: Median prediction lead before ophthalmopathy onset was about 6.7 months with the model.

Trimming removed 3 bases from V and 9 bases from J, with 15 bases in between. The germline V gene encodes CDR1 MDHEN and CDR2 SYDVKM. The CDR3 consists of 13 residues. Diagnosis rested on symptoms, serum thyroxine and TRAb, thyroid ultrasound, and orbital computed tomography. Blood was drawn at first hyperthyroidism diagnosis, before any ophthalmopathy symptoms. TCR beta CDR3 regions were amplified from RNA. An initial round of RT-PCR targeting the TCR CDR3 relied on the HTBI primer set. TCRdb reprocessed the multiplex PCR reads via MiXCR and lists one record per CDR3 protein. This table has around 250,000 distinct CDR3 sequences, less than 15% appearing once.

This chain connects TRBV28 to TRBJ2-7; D uncertain. The receptor's source is a woman in her 40s with Graves' hyperthyroidism that later progressed to Graves' ophthalmopathy. Specimen: blood. The CDR3 bases are TGTGCCAGCAGTTTCCTGCTTTCGGAAGGGCAGTACTTC. Amino acid sequence: CASSFLLSEGQYF. The whole variable domain, filled in from reference TRBV28 and TRBJ2-7, reads DVKVTQSSRYLVKRTGEKVFLECVQDMDHENMFWYRQDPGLGLRLIYFSYDVKMKEKGDIPEGYSVSREKKERFSLILESASTNQTSMYLCASSFLLSEGQYFGPGTRLTVT.